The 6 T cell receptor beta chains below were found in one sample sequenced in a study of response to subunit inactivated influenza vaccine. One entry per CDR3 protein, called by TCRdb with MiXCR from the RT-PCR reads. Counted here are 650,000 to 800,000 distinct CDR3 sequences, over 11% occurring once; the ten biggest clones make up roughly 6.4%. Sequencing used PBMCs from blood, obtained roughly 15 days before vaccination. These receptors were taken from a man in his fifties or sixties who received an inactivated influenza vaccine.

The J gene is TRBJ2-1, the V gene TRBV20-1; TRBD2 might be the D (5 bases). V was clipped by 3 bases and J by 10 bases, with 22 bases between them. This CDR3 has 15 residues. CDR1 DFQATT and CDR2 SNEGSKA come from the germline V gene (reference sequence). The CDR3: CSARATRSPSGEQFF. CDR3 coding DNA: TGCAGTGCTAGGGCAACTAGAAGCCCTTCGGGAGAGCAGTTCTTC.

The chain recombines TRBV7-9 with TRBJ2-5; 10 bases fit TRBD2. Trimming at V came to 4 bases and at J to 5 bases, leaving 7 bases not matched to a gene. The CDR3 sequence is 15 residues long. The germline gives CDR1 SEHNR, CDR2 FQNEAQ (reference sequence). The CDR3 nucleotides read TGTGCCAGCAGCTCCCAGCGGGGGGGCCCGGAGACCCAGTACTTC. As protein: CASSSQRGGPETQYF.

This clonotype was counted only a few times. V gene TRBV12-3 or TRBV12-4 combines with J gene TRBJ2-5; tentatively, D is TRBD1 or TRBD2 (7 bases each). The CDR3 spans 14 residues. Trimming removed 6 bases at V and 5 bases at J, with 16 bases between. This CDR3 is CASRPAGGAETQYF. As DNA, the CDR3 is TGTGCCAGCAGGCCGGCAGGGGGGGCGGAGACCCAGTACTTC.

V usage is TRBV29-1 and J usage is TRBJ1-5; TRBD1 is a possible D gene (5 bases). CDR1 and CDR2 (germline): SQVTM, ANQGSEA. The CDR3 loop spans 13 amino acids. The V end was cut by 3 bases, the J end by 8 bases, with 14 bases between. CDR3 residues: CSVEVSRGEPQHF. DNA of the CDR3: TGCAGCGTTGAGGTCAGTAGGGGTGAGCCCCAGCATTTT.

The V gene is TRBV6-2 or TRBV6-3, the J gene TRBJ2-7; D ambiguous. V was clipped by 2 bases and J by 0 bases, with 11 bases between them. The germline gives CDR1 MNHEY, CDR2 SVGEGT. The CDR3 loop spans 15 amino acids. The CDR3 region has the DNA TGTGCCAGCAGTTACGATGTGGGATTCTCCTACGAGCAGTACTTC. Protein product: CASSYDVGFSYEQYF.

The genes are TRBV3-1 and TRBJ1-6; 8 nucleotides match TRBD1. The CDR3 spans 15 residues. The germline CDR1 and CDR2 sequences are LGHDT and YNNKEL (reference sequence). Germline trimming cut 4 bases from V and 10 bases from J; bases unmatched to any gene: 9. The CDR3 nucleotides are TGTGCCAGCAGCCGTGGACAGGGATGGGGGTCACCCCTCCACTTT. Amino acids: CASSRGQGWGSPLHF.